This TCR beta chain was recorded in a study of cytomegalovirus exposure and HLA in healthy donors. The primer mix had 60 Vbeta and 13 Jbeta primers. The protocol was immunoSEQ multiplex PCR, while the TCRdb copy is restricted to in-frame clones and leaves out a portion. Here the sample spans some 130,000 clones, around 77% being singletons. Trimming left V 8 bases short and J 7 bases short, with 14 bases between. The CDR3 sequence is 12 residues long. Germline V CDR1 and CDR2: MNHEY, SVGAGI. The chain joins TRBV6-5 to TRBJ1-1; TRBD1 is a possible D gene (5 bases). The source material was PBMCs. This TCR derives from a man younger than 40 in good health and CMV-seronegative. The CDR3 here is CASGPFDSEAFF. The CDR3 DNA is TGTGCCAGCGGGCCATTTGACAGTGAAGCTTTCTTT.